This T cell receptor beta chain was recovered during a study of blood T cell repertoires in COVID-19. This CDR3 comprises 13 residues. The germline V gene encodes CDR1 LGHDT and CDR2 YNNKEL (reference sequence). Trimming left V 0 bases short and J 7 bases short, with 10 bases between. Recovery among Cohort 3 donors was established by two negative PCRs, clearance, or symptom resolution. TCRdb's table, derived via immunoSEQ multiplex PCR, lists solely in-frame clones and lacks some. The data contain about 440,000 clones, 90% of them seen just once; the ten biggest clones take up approximately 0.55%. The sequence came from a young man who had recovered from COVID-19. The sequencing input was PBMCs or T cells enriched from blood (not recorded which). The chain couples TRBV3-1 (or the pseudogene TRBV3-2) to TRBJ2-7; possibly TRBD2 for D (6 bases). For the CDR3, the DNA is TGTGCCAGCAGCCAAGATCGGGGGTGGGAGCAGTACTTC. It codes for CASSQDRGWEQYF.